The 7 T cell receptor beta chains below were found in one sample sequenced in a study of blood T cell repertoires in COVID-19. The data were produced by immunoSEQ multiplex PCR, yet TCRdb's version contains in-frame clones alone and is incomplete. The sample lists about 220,000 clones, 80% to 90% occurring once. Specimen: peripheral blood. The origin of the receptors is a man in his fifties or sixties who had recovered from COVID-19.

The chain employs TRBV7-2 and TRBJ2-2, with D possibly matching TRBD2 (6 bases). CDR3 length: 16 amino acids. Germline lookup yields CDR1 SGHTA and CDR2 FQGNSA. V lost 0 bases and J lost 4, with 12 bases in between. In nucleotides, the CDR3 is TGTGCCAGCAGCTTAGCCGCCGGGACTCGCACCGGGGAGCTGTTTTTT. This translates into CASSLAAGTRTGELFF.

The chain is built from TRBV6-6 and TRBJ2-3; D possibly corresponds to TRBD2 (5 bases). Germline CDR1 reads MNHNY; CDR2 reads SVGAGI (reference sequence). V shed 7 bases and J shed 8 bases, with 16 bases lying between them. The CDR3 runs to 13 residues. The CDR3 protein is CASNRQEGATQYF. Here the CDR3 DNA reads TGTGCCAGCAACCGCCAAGAGGGCGCTACGCAGTATTTT.

About this clone itself: One end of the junction does not line up with germline, which may come from a read error. The rearrangement links TRBV18 to TRBJ2-7; 10 positions agree with TRBD1. Per the germline V gene, CDR1 is KGHSH and CDR2 is LQKENI. The length of the CDR3 is 15 residues. CDR3 region: CASSPDRGPNYEQCF. CDR3 coding DNA: TGTGCCAGCTCACCCGACAGGGGGCCAAACTACGAGCAGTGCTTC. The full variable domain, with the rest looked up from reference TRBV18 and TRBJ2-7, is NAGVMQNPRHLVRRRGQEARLRCSPMKGHSHVYWYRQLPEEGLKFMVYLQKENIIDESGMPKERFSAEFPKEGPSILRIQQVVRGDSAAYFCASSPDRGPNYEQCFGPGTRLTVT.

The chain combines TRBV6-5 with TRBJ1-4, with D hard to call. V lost 0 bases and J lost 8, with 7 bases in between. There are 13 residues in the CDR3. Germline CDR1 MNHEY, CDR2 SVGAGI. The CDR3 nucleotides are TGTGCCAGCAGTTACTCGACCGGGGAAAAACTGTTTTTT. Translated, it gives CASSYSTGEKLFF.

V and J are TRBV30 and TRBJ1-3; TRBD1 might be the D (6 bases). V was clipped by 4 bases and J by 0 bases, with 10 bases between them. The CDR3 length is 14 residues. Per the germline V gene, CDR1 is GTSNPN and CDR2 is SVGIG (reference sequence). CDR3 region: CAWKGQISGNTIYF. The CDR3 nucleotides read TGTGCCTGGAAAGGACAGATCTCTGGAAACACCATATATTTT.

The rearrangement links TRBV19 to TRBJ1-1; D gene ambiguous. V lost 6 bases, J lost 0 bases, and 14 bases lay in between. The CDR3 loop spans 15 amino acids. The V gene's germline CDR1 is LNHDA and CDR2 SQIVND (reference sequence). The chain's CDR3 is CASSDANRLNTEAFF. The CDR3 DNA reads as TGTGCCAGTAGCGACGCGAACAGATTGAACACTGAAGCTTTCTTT.

CDR3 DNA: TGTGCCAGCAGCCAAGCCCTGGGAGTGGGCAATGAGCAGTTCTTC. Its protein is CASSQALGVGNEQFF. V is TRBV3-1 (or the pseudogene TRBV3-2) and J is TRBJ2-1, with D perhaps matching TRBD2 (5 bases). Between the trimmed V and J ends, which lost 1 base and 6 bases, there was a span of 13 bases. The CDR3 extends over 15 amino acids. Germline V gives CDR1 LGHDT, CDR2 YNNKEL (reference sequence).